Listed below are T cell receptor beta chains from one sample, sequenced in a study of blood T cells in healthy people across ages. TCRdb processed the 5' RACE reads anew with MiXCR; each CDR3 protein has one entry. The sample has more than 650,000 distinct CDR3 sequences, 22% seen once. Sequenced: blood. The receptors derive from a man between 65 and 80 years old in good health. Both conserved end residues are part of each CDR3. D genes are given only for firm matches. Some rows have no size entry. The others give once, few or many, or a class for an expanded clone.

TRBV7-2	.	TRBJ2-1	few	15	TGTGCCAGCAGCTTAAGCGGAGCTATCTACAGTGAGCAGTTCTTC	CASSLSGAIYSEQFF
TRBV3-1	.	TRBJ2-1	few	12	TGTGCCAGCAGCCAAGTTAATGGTGAGCAGTTCTTC	CASSQVNGEQFF
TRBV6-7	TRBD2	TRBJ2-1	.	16	TGTGCCAGCAGTTACTCGGGACTAGCGGCTAACAATGAGCAGTTCTTC	CASSYSGLAANNEQFF
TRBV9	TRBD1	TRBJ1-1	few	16	TGTGCCAGCAGCGTAGAGAGGACAGGGGGCGGCTCTGAAGCTTTCTTT	CASSVERTGGGSEAFF
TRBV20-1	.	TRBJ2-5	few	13	TGCAGTGCTAGAGCGAACAGCCAAGAGACCCAGTACTTC	CSARANSQETQYF
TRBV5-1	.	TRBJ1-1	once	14	TGCGCCAGCAGCAATACAGGGATACGGACTGAAGCTTTCTTT	CASSNTGIRTEAFF
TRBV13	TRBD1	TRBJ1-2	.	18	TGTGCCAGCAGCTTAGGCCCTCCGCCCGACAGGGCTAACTACGGCTACACCTTC	CASSLGPPPDRANYGYTF
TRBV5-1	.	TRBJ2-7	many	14	TGCGCCAGCAGTGGAGGCGTCACTTCCTACGAGCAGTACTTC	CASSGGVTSYEQYF
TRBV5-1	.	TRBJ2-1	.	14	TGCGCCAGCAAAGACGGTTCAGTAAACAATGAGCAGTTCTTC	CASKDGSVNNEQFF
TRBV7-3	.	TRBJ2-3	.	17	TGTGCCAGCAGCTCCCCCAGAGGGGGAGGGCTGGTAGATACGCAGTATTTT	CASSSPRGGGLVDTQYF
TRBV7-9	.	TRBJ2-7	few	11	TGTGCCAGCAGCCCTTTGAACGAGCAGTACTTC	CASSPLNEQYF
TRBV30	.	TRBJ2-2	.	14	TGTGCCTGGAGTGTAGGGCGGAACACCGGGGAGCTGTTTTTT	CAWSVGRNTGELFF
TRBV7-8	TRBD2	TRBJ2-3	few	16	TGTGCCAGCAGCTTAGCAGGCGGGAGGGCCTCAGATACGCAGTACTTT	CASSLAGGRASDTQYF